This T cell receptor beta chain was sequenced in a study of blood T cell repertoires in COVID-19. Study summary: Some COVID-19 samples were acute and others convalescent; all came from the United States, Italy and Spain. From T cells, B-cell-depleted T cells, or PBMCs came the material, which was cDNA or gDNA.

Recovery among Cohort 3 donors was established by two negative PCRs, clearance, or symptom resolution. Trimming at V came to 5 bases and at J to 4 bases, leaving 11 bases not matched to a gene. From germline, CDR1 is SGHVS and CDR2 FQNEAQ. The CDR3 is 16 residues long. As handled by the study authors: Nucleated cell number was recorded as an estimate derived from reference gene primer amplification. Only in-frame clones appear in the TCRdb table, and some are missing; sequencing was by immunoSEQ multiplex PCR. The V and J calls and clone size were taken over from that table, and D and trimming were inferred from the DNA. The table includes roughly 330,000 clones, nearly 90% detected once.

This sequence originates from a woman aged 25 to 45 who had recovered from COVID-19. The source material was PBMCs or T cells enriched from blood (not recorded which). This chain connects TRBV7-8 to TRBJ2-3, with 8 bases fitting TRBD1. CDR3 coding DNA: TGTGCCAGCAGCGCTCCGACAGGGGACCCCGCAGATACGCAGTATTTT. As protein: CASSAPTGDPADTQYF.